The T cell receptor (beta chain) described here comes from a study of shared clonotypes between healthy human individuals. Germline CDR1 reads KGHSH; CDR2 reads LQKENI. CDR3 size: 15 residues. Trimming at V came to 0 bases and at J to 4 bases, leaving 1 base not matched to a gene. Whole-study findings and limits: It was the non-shared clonotypes that had lower generation probabilities than clonotypes shared by all four donors.

Note on this clone: What it recognizes is unknown.

In the study's own analysis: ImmunoSEQ only sent back junction sequences with no quality scores, so filtering was done differently. Clones were sequenced by immunoSEQ multiplex PCR, and TCRdb holds only the in-frame ones, with some missing. V and J calls and clone size are copied from that table; D and trimming were computed from the DNA. Of about 510,000 clones listed, about 95% are singletons. V usage is TRBV18 and J usage is TRBJ2-2; TRBD2 matches 8 bases. The source is a woman between 25 and 40 years old in good health. Sequencing input: naive CD4+ T cells sorted from blood. Subset indicated: CD45RA+ positively selected. The DNA for the CDR3 is TGTGCCAGCTCACCACCGAGCGGGGGCACCGGGGAGCTGTTTTTT. It yields the protein CASSPPSGGTGELFF.